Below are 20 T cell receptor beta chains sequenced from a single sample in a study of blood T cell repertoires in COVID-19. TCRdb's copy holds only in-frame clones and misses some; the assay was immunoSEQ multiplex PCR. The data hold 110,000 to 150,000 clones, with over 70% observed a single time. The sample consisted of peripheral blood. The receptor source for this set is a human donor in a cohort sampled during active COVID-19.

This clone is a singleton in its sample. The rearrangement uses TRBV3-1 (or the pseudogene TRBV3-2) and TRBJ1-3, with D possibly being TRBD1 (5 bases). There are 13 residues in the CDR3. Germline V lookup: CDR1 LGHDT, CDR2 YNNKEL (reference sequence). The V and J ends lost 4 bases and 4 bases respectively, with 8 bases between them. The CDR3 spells CASSLRQGNTIYF. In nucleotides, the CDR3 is TGTGCCAGCAGCCTCCGACAGGGAAACACCATATATTTT.

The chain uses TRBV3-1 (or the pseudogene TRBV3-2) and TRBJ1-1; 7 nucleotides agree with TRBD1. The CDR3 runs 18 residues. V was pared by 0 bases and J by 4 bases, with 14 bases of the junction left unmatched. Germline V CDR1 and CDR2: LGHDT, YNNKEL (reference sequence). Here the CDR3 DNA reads TGTGCCAGCAGCCAAGACTTGGCAGGGGGAAGCCATACCACTGAAGCTTTCTTT. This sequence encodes CASSQDLAGGSHTTEAFF.

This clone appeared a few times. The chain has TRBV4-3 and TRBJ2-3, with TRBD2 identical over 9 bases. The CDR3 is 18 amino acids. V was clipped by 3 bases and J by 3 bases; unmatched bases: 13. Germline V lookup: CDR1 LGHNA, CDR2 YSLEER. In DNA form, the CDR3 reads TGCGCCAGCAGCCAGACGACTTGGCGGGAGGGCCCAACAGATACGCAGTATTTT. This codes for CASSQTTWREGPTDTQYF.

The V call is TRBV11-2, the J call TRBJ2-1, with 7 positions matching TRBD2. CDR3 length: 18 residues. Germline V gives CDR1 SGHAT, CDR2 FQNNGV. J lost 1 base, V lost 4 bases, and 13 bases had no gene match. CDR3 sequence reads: CASSSLLRPGLSYNEQFF. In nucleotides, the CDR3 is TGTGCCAGCAGCTCCTTATTGCGCCCGGGACTATCCTACAATGAGCAGTTCTTC.

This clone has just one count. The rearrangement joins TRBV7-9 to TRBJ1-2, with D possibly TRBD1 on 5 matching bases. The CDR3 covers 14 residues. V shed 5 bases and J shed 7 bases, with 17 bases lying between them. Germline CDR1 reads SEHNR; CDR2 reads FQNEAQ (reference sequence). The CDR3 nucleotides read TGTGCCAGCAGCGCGACAAGGGGCGATGGTGGCTACACCTTC. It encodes CASSATRGDGGYTF.

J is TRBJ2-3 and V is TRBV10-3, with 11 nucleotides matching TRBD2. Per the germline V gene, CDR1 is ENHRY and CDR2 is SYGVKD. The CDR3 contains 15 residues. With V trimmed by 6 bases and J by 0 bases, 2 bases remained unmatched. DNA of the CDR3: TGTGCCATCAGCGTAGCGGGAGGGAGCACAGATACGCAGTATTTT. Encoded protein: CAISVAGGSTDTQYF.

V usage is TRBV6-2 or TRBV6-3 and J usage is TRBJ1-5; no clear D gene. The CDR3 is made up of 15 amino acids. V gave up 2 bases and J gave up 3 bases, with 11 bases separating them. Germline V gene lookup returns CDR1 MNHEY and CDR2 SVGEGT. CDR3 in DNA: TGTGCCAGCAGTTACGATACTTCACCCAATCAGCCCCAGCATTTT. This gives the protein CASSYDTSPNQPQHF.

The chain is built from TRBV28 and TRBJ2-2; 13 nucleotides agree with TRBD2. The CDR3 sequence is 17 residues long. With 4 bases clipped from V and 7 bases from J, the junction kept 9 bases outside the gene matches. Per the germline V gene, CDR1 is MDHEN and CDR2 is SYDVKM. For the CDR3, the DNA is TGTGCCAGCAGTTCTCCGGGACTAGCGGGAAGGGACGGGGAGCTGTTTTTT. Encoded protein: CASSSPGLAGRDGELFF.

CDR3 residues: CASSPGQGGGGYTF. Written as DNA, the CDR3 is TGTGCCAGCAGCCCCGGACAGGGGGGTGGGGGCTACACCTTC. This rearrangement joins TRBV7-2 to TRBJ1-2; 10 nucleotides align to TRBD1. J was trimmed by 8 bases and V by 5 bases; bases with no gene match: 8. The CDR3 sequence is 14 residues long. Looked up from germline, CDR1 is SGHTA and CDR2 is FQGNSA. The full variable domain, in which reference TRBV7-2 and TRBJ1-2 provide the parts outside the CDR3, is GAGVSQSPSNKVTEKGKDVELRCDPISGHTALYWYRQSLGQGLEFLIYFQGNSAPDKSGLPSDRFSAERTGGSVSTLTIQRTQQEDSAVYLCASSPGQGGGGYTFGSGTRLTVV.

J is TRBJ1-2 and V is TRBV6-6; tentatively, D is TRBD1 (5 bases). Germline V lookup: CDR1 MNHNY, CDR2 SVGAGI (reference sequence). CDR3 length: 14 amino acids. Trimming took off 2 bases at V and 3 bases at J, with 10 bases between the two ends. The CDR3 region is CASSYQGPHYGYTF. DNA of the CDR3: TGTGCCAGCAGTTACCAGGGCCCTCACTATGGCTACACCTTC.

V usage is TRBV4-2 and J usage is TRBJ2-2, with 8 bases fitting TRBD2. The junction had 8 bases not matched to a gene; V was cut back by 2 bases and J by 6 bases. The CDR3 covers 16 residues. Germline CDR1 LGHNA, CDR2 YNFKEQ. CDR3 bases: TGTGCCAGCAGCCAACCAGCGGGAGCCAAGGCCGGGGAGCTGTTTTTT. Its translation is CASSQPAGAKAGELFF.

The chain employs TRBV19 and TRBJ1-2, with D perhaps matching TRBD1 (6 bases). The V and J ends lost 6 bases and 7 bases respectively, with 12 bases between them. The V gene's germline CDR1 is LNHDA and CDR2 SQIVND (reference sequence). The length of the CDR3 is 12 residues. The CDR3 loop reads CASRAQGSGYTF. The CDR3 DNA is TGTGCCAGTAGGGCACAGGGTTCTGGCTACACCTTC.

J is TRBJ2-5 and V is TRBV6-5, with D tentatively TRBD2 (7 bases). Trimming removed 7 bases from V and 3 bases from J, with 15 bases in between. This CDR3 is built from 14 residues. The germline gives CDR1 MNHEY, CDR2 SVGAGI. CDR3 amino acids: CASTGEGGEETQYF. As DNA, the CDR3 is TGTGCCAGCACTGGCGAGGGGGGGGAAGAGACCCAGTACTTC.

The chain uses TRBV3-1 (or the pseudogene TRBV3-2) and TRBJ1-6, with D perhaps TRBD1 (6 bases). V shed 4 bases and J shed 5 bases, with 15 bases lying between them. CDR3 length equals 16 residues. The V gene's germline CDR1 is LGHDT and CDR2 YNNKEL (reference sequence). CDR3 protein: CASSPSGQNDNSPLHF. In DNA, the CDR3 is TGTGCCAGCAGCCCATCCGGACAGAACGATAATTCACCCCTCCACTTT.

CDR3 protein: CASSLVAGPNEQFF. The CDR3, as DNA: TGTGCCAGCAGCTTGGTTGCGGGCCCCAATGAGCAGTTCTTC. The chain links TRBV11-2 to TRBJ2-1; weak D call: TRBD2 (5 bases). CDR1 and CDR2 (germline): SGHAT, FQNNGV. The CDR3 contains 14 residues. Trimming shortened V by 3 bases and J by 6 bases, and 12 bases separated the two germline ends. The full variable domain, rest sourced from reference TRBV11-2 and TRBJ2-1, is EAGVAQSPRYKIIEKRQSVAFWCNPISGHATLYWYQQILGQGPKLLIQFQNNGVVDDSQLPKDRFSAERLKGVDSTLKIQPAKLEDSAVYLCASSLVAGPNEQFFGPGTRLTVL.

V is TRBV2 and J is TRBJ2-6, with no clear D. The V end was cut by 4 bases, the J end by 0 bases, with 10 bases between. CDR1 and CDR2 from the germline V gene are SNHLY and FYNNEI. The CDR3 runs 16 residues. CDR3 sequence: CASSGTESSGANVLTF. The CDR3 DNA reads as TGTGCCAGCAGTGGCACGGAGAGCTCTGGGGCCAACGTCCTGACTTTC. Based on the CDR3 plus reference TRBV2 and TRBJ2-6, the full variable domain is EPEVTQTPSHQVTQMGQEVILRCVPISNHLYFYWYRQILGQKVEFLVSFYNNEISEKSEIFDDQFSVERPDGSNFTLKIRSTKLEDSAMYFCASSGTESSGANVLTFGAGSRLTVL.

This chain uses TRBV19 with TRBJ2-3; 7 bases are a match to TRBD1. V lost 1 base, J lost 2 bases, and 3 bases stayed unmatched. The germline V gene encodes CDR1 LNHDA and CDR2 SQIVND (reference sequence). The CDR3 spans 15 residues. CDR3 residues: CASSIVGTDTDTQYF. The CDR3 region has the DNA TGTGCCAGTAGTATAGTAGGGACAGACACAGATACGCAGTATTTT.

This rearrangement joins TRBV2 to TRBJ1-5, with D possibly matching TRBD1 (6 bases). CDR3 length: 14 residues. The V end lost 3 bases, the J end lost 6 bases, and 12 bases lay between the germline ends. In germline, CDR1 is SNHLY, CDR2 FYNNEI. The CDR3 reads CASSDRGSPQPQHF. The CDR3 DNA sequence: TGTGCCAGCAGTGACAGGGGATCGCCTCAGCCCCAGCATTTT.

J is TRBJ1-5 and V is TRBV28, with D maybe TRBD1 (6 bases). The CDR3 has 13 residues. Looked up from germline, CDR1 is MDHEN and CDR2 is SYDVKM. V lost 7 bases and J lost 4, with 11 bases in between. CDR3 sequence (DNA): TGTGCCAGCACCCGGGACACTAATCAGCCCCAGCATTTT. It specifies CASTRDTNQPQHF.

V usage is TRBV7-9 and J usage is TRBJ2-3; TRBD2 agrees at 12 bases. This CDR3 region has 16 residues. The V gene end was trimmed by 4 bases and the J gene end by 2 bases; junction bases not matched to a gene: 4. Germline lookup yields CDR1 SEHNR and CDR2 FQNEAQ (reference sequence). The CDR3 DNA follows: TGTGCCAGCAGCTCGGGACTAGCGGGTAACACAGATACGCAGTATTTT. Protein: CASSSGLAGNTDTQYF.